Each of the 2 T cell receptor beta chains below was sequenced from the same sample in a study of spatial heterogeneity in lung cancer. TCRdb reprocessed the 5' RACE reads with MiXCR, giving one entry per CDR3 protein. The table records nearly 50,000 distinct CDR3 sequences, about 7.6% of them present only once. Time point noted: sample taken at primary tumor resection. Whole RNA, which was extracted from tumor, nontumor lung tissue or frozen PBMC, was sequenced without any cell sorting. Sample: PBMCs, taken at surgery. The receptors derive from a female donor with early-stage non-small cell lung cancer.

The table lists this clonotype with many counts. The rearrangement joins TRBV20-1 to TRBJ2-3; 13 bases agree with TRBD2. J gave up 4 bases and V 2 bases, and 6 bases lay outside the gene matches. The CDR3 consists of 16 residues. Germline-derived CDR1 and CDR2 are DFQATT and SNEGSKA (reference sequence). The CDR3 DNA is TGCAGTGCTAGATCTCGAGGGACTAGCGGGGCAGATACGCAGTATTTT. This encodes CSARSRGTSGADTQYF.

To note about this clonotype: A much larger clone lies one base from this, so it may be a read error. This chain connects TRBV6-2 or TRBV6-3 to TRBJ2-5; D possibly matches TRBD1 or TRBD2 (5 bases each). Germline V gives CDR1 MNHEY, CDR2 SVGEGT. This CDR3 has 15 amino acids. CDR3 nucleotide sequence: TGTGCCGGCAGTTACATGGGACCCGGGCAAGAGACCCAGTACTTC. Its translation is CAGSYMGPGQETQYF.